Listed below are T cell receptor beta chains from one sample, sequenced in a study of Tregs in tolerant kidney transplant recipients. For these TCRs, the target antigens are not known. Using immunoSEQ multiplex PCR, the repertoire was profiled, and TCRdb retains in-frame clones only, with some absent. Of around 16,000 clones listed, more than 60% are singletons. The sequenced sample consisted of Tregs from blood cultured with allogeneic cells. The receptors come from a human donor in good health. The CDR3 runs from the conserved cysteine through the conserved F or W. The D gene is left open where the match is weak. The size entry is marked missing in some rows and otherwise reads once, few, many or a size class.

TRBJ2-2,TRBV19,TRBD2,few,CASRVTSVTGELFF,TGTGCCAGTAGAGTGACTAGCGTCACCGGGGAGCTGTTTTTT
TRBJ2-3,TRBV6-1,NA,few,CASSSVGQAAYTQYF,TGTGCCAGCAGCAGTGTGGGGCAGGCCGCTTATACGCAGTATTTT
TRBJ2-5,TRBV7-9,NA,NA,CASSSTGGFQETQYF,TGTGCCAGCAGCTCAACGGGCGGTTTCCAAGAGACCCAGTACTTC
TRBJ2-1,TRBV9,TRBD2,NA,CASSPRSGEYYNEQFF,TGTGCCAGCAGCCCCCGGAGCGGGGAGTATTACAATGAGCAGTTCTTC
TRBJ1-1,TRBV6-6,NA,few,CASRVSGGLGNTEAFF,TGTGCCAGCCGTGTAAGTGGGGGACTAGGGAACACTGAAGCTTTCTTT
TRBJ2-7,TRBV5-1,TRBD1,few,CASSFSATGDSSYEQYF,TGCGCCAGCAGCTTCTCCGCGACCGGGGACAGCTCCTACGAGCAGTACTTC
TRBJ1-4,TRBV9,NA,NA,CASSVWPRNEKLFF,TGTGCCAGCAGCGTATGGCCTCGTAATGAAAAACTGTTTTTT
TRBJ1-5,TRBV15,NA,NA,CATSRDITHNSNQPQHF,TGTGCCACCAGCAGAGATATAACCCACAATAGCAATCAGCCCCAGCATTTT
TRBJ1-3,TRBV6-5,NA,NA,CASSNRVTIYF,TGTGCCAGCAGTAACAGAGTCACCATATATTTT
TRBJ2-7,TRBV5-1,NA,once,CASSLAGLYEQYF,TGCGCCAGCAGCTTGGCGGGCCTGTACGAGCAGTACTTC
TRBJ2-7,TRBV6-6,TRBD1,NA,CASSRDRAYEQYF,TGTGCCAGCAGTCGGGACAGGGCTTACGAGCAGTACTTC
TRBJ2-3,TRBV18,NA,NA,CASSPAGDTQYF,TGTGCCAGCTCCCCAGCGGGCGATACGCAGTATTTT
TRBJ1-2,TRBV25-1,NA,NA,CASSESGRSNYGYTF,TGTGCCAGCAGTGAATCCGGGAGATCTAACTATGGCTACACCTTC
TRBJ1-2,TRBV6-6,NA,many,CASSHGTLGPYGYTF,TGTGCCAGCAGTCACGGGACACTTGGCCCCTATGGCTACACCTTC
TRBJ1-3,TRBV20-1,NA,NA,CSASGGNTIYF,TGCAGTGCTAGTGGTGGAAACACCATATATTTT
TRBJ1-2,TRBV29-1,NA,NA,CSVEDRSRGGIYGYTF,TGCAGCGTTGAAGATCGGAGCAGGGGAGGGATCTATGGCTACACCTTC
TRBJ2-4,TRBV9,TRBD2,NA,CASSPRTSGGAGDIQYF,TGTGCCAGCAGCCCTCGGACTAGCGGGGGGGCCGGGGACATTCAGTACTTC
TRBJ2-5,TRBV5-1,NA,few,CASSLWAAQETQYF,TGCGCCAGCAGCTTGTGGGCAGCGCAAGAGACCCAGTACTTC